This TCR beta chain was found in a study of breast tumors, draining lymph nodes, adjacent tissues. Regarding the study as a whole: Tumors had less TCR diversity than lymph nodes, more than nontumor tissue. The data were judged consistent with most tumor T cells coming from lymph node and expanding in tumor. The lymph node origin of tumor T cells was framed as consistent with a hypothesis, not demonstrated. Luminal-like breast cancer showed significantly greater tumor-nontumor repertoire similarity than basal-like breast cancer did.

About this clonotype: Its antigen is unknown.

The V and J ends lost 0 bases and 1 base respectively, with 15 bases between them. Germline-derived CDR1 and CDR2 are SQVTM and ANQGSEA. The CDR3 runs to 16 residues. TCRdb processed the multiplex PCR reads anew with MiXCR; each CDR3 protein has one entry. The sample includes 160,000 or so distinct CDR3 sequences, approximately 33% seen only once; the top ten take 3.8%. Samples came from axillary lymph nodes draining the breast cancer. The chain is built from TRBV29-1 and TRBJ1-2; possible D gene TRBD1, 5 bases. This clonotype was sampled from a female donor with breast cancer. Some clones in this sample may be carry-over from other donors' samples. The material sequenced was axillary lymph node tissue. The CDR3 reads CSVEDFVRQGNYGYTF. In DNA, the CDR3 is TGCAGCGTTGAAGATTTCGTACGGCAGGGTAACTATGGCTACACCTTC. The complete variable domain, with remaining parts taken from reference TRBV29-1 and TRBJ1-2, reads SAVISQKPSRDICQRGTSLTIQCQVDSQVTMMFWYRQQPGQSLTLIATANQGSEATYESGFVIDKFPISRPNLTFSTLTVSNMSPEDSSIYLCSVEDFVRQGNYGYTFGSGTRLTVV.